The 26 T cell receptor beta chains in this list originate from one sample, sequenced in a study of shared clonotypes between healthy human individuals. This table comes from immunoSEQ multiplex PCR, and its TCRdb copy is limited to in-frame clones, with some not included. The sample records fewer than 2.5 million clones, roughly 93% being singletons. Input material: naive CD4+ T cells from PBMCs. This sample's subset: CD45RA+ positively selected. Source of these receptors: a man in his late teens or twenties in good health. Some clones in this sample may be carry-over from other donors' samples.

The rearrangement uses TRBV5-1 and TRBJ2-6; D unclear. The V end was cut by 2 bases, the J end by 0 bases, with 6 bases between. The CDR3 has 15 residues. In germline, CDR1 is SGHRS, CDR2 YFSETQ. CDR3 nucleotide sequence: TGCGCCAGCAGCTTCATGCCCTCTGGGGCCAACGTCCTGACTTTC. Translating it yields CASSFMPSGANVLTF.

Concerning this clone: Other DNA sequences in the same sample also yield this CDR3. The J gene is TRBJ2-3, the V gene TRBV5-1, with TRBD2 matching over 9 bases. The V gene's germline CDR1 is SGHRS and CDR2 YFSETQ. The CDR3 totals 15 residues. The V and J ends lost 2 bases and 1 base, in that order; junction bases with no gene match: 2. The CDR3, as DNA: TGCGCCAGCAGCTTTAGCGGGAGCGGCACAGATACGCAGTATTTT. As protein: CASSFSGSGTDTQYF.

The V and J genes are TRBV11-2 and TRBJ2-4; D uncertain. The CDR3 runs 17 residues. V gave up 5 bases and J gave up 1 base, with 18 bases separating them. The germline gives CDR1 SGHAT, CDR2 FQNNGV. The CDR3 region is CASSPRAQVGAKNIQYF. CDR3 DNA sequence: TGTGCCAGCAGCCCCCGGGCGCAAGTGGGGGCCAAAAACATTCAGTACTTC.

V gene TRBV5-6 combines with J gene TRBJ2-5; D is uncertain. Trimming left V 1 base short and J 3 bases short, with 7 bases between. Looked up from germline, CDR1 is SGHDT and CDR2 is YYEEEE. The CDR3 spans 13 residues. CDR3 nucleotide sequence: TGTGCCAGCAGCTTGCAAGGGAAAGAGACCCAGTACTTC. Residues: CASSLQGKETQYF.

J is TRBJ1-4 and V is TRBV5-4, with a tentative D call TRBD1 (5 bases). The CDR3 is made up of 16 amino acids. Germline V CDR1 and CDR2: SGHNT, YYREEE (reference sequence). Trimming shortened V by 1 base and J by 6 bases, and 16 bases separated the two germline ends. CDR3 coding DNA: TGTGCCAGCAGCTTGTTGGCCACCGCGGGGGATGAAAAACTGTTTTTT. Translation gives CASSLLATAGDEKLFF. Full variable domain (missing parts from reference TRBV5-4 and TRBJ1-4): ETGVTQSPTHLIKTRGQQVTLRCSSQSGHNTVSWYQQALGQGPQFIFQYYREEENGRGNFPPRFSGLQFPNYSSELNVNALELDDSALYLCASSLLATAGDEKLFFGSGTQLSVL.

The chain couples TRBV5-1 to TRBJ1-1; D is perhaps TRBD1 (6 bases). Germline CDR1 and CDR2: SGHRS and YFSETQ. The CDR3 consists of 17 residues. The V end lost 2 bases, the J end lost 0 bases, and 17 bases lay between the germline ends. In DNA, the CDR3 is TGCGCCAGCAGCTTAGGGGGGACTCAAATTCTGAACACTGAAGCTTTCTTT. It specifies CASSLGGTQILNTEAFF.

The chain carries TRBV7-9 and TRBJ1-2; TRBD1 might be the D (5 bases). Germline CDR1 reads SEHNR; CDR2 reads FQNEAQ (reference sequence). V shed 5 bases and J shed 5 bases, with 15 bases lying between them. The CDR3 contains 14 residues. CDR3 DNA: TGTGCCAGCAGCCCAACCCGGGGGGAGTATGGCTACACCTTC. Protein sequence: CASSPTRGEYGYTF.

The chain joins TRBV6-5 to TRBJ1-1, with D possibly TRBD1 on 5 matching bases. This CDR3 comprises 10 residues. Deletions cut 6 bases from V and 10 bases from J, with 9 bases between. The germline V gene has CDR1 MNHEY and CDR2 SVGAGI. CDR3 nucleotides: TGTGCCAGCAGCACCGGGGGAGCTTTCTTT. Residues: CASSTGGAFF.

The genes are TRBV28 and TRBJ2-7; D gene unclear. The CDR3 sequence is 14 residues long. Germline loops: CDR1 MDHEN, CDR2 SYDVKM. V was clipped by 2 bases and J by 3 bases, with 11 bases between them. The CDR3 nucleotides are TGTGCCAGCAGTTTAACTGGTCTCTACTACGAGCAGTACTTC. Protein sequence: CASSLTGLYYEQYF. The variable domain in full, completed from reference TRBV28 and TRBJ2-7, reads DVKVTQSSRYLVKRTGEKVFLECVQDMDHENMFWYRQDPGLGLRLIYFSYDVKMKEKGDIPEGYSVSREKKERFSLILESASTNQTSMYLCASSLTGLYYEQYFGPGTRLTVT.

The rearrangement links TRBV11-2 to TRBJ2-2; 11 bases agree with TRBD2. Germline V gene sequence: CDR1 SGHAT, CDR2 FQNNGV. The CDR3 is made up of 16 amino acids. The V segment lost 5 bases and the J segment 5 bases; nucleotides outside the gene matches: 7. The CDR3 region is CASSRMLAGGTGELFF. Here the CDR3 DNA reads TGTGCCAGCAGCCGAATGCTAGCGGGAGGAACCGGGGAGCTGTTTTTT.

The chain links TRBV5-6 to TRBJ2-7; 7 nucleotides match TRBD1. CDR1 SGHDT and CDR2 YYEEEE come from the germline V gene. There are 15 residues in the CDR3. The V gene end was trimmed by 1 base and the J gene end by 7 bases; junction bases not matched to a gene: 11. CDR3 coding DNA: TGTGCCAGCAGCTTGCGCCGTATTCAGGGGGAAGAGCAGTACTTC. It translates to CASSLRRIQGEEQYF.

This chain uses TRBV7-2 with TRBJ1-1; D is perhaps TRBD1 (5 bases). CDR1 is SGHTA, CDR2 FQGNSA, per germline. This CDR3 is built from 15 residues. V was trimmed by 1 base and J by 0 bases, leaving 9 bases between them. The CDR3: CASSLGSGMNTEAFF. DNA of the CDR3: TGTGCCAGCAGCTTAGGTTCAGGGATGAACACTGAAGCTTTCTTT.

The rearrangement joins TRBV5-6 to TRBJ1-5; 7 bases fit TRBD1. The CDR3 covers 15 residues. Germline values: CDR1 SGHDT, CDR2 YYEEEE. After removal of 0 bases from V and 7 bases from J, the junction contained 7 bases not matched to a gene. The CDR3 loop is CASSLARGARQPQHF. CDR3 bases: TGTGCCAGCAGCTTGGCCAGGGGGGCGCGACAGCCCCAGCATTTT.

The chain uses TRBV29-1 and TRBJ1-2, with TRBD1 identical over 11 bases. The junction had 1 base not matched to a gene; V was cut back by 7 bases and J by 3 bases. The length of the CDR3 is 12 residues. Germline V gene data show CDR1 as SQVTM and CDR2 as ANQGSEA. CDR3 sequence: CSGGQGDYGYTF. The DNA for the CDR3 is TGCAGCGGGGGACAGGGGGACTATGGCTACACCTTC.

The V call is TRBV5-4, the J call TRBJ2-1, with 7 bases lining up with TRBD2. V trimming: 1 base; J trimming: 4 bases; junction bases outside the gene matches: 5. Germline V gene sequence: CDR1 SGHNT, CDR2 YYREEE (reference sequence). This CDR3 has 15 amino acids. The CDR3 loop reads CASSLSAGEYNEQFF. CDR3 coding DNA: TGTGCCAGCAGCTTGTCGGCGGGAGAGTACAATGAGCAGTTCTTC.

V and J are TRBV4-3 and TRBJ2-7, with D perhaps assigned TRBD1 or TRBD2 (5 bases each). Per the germline V gene, CDR1 is LGHNA and CDR2 is YSLEER. The CDR3 covers 16 residues. Trimming shortened V by 4 bases and J by 3 bases, and 19 bases separated the two germline ends. The CDR3 bases are TGCGCCAGCAGCCGCTTACCTCTGGGACCTTTCTACGAGCAGTACTTC. It yields the protein CASSRLPLGPFYEQYF.

The V call is TRBV28, the J call TRBJ2-2, with TRBD2 matching over 11 bases. The J segment lost 7 bases and the V segment lost 6 bases, leaving 4 bases of the junction unmatched. CDR1 MDHEN and CDR2 SYDVKM come from the germline V gene. The CDR3 runs 14 residues. This CDR3 reads CASSTSGSVGELFF. For the CDR3, the DNA is TGTGCCAGCAGCACTAGCGGGAGTGTCGGGGAGCTGTTTTTT.

This clone was recorded a few times. The same CDR3 also results from other DNA sequences found in this sample. The rearrangement uses TRBV19 and TRBJ1-5; 7 nucleotides line up with TRBD1. With V trimmed by 6 bases and J by 4 bases, 3 bases remained unmatched. The CDR3 has 13 residues. The germline CDR1 and CDR2 sequences are LNHDA and SQIVND (reference sequence). The CDR3 DNA follows: TGTGCCAGTAGAGACAGGGAGAATCAGCCCCAGCATTTT. Translating it yields CASRDRENQPQHF.

This sequence joins TRBV7-2 and TRBJ1-1; D is unresolved. The CDR3 is 15 amino acids. The ends were cut back, 1 base at V and 0 bases at J, with 9 bases in the middle. The germline CDR1 and CDR2 sequences are SGHTA and FQGNSA. The CDR3 spells CASSLVLAVNTEAFF. The CDR3 bases are TGTGCCAGCAGCTTAGTTTTAGCAGTGAACACTGAAGCTTTCTTT.

V and J are TRBV28 and TRBJ1-2; 10 bases are a match to TRBD1. The CDR3 loop spans 18 amino acids. Germline assignment: CDR1 MDHEN and CDR2 SYDVKM. Trimming at V came to 7 bases and at J to 3 bases, leaving 17 bases not matched to a gene. The CDR3 DNA follows: TGTGCCAGCACCAAAGCCGGGAGGACAGGGGGTAAGGACTATGGCTACACCTTC. It specifies CASTKAGRTGGKDYGYTF.

The chain recombines TRBV6-4 with TRBJ1-4; D unclear. V was trimmed by 0 bases and J by 7 bases, leaving 12 bases between them. This CDR3 comprises 15 residues. Per germline, CDR1 MRHNA and CDR2 SNTAGT. The DNA of the CDR3 is TGTGCCAGCAGTGACTCGGGGAGGAAGGGTGAAAAACTGTTTTTT. Encoded protein: CASSDSGRKGEKLFF.

The V gene is TRBV6-6, the J gene TRBJ2-1; no firm D call. Germline values: CDR1 MNHNY, CDR2 SVGAGI (reference sequence). V was clipped by 0 bases and J by 0 bases, with 9 bases between them. This CDR3 region has 16 residues. This chain's CDR3 is CASSYSGSFSYNEQFF. CDR3 in DNA: TGTGCCAGCAGTTACTCGGGGTCGTTCTCCTACAATGAGCAGTTCTTC.

The J gene is TRBJ1-2, the V gene TRBV5-4; a possible D gene is TRBD1 (6 bases). Germline V gives CDR1 SGHNT, CDR2 YYREEE (reference sequence). The CDR3 consists of 13 residues. The V end was cut by 2 bases, the J end by 8 bases, with 13 bases between. The CDR3 DNA reads as TGTGCCAGCAGCTTCGGGGGGCTACGAGGCTACACCTTC. Amino acid sequence: CASSFGGLRGYTF.

The V and J genes are TRBV4-3 and TRBJ2-7, with no clear D. The CDR3 has 14 residues. Germline V lookup: CDR1 LGHNA, CDR2 YSLEER. V dropped 0 bases and J dropped 3 bases, with 9 bases sitting between them. The CDR3 nucleotides are TGCGCCAGCAGCCAAGAGGACGCGAGCTACGAGCAGTACTTC. Its translation is CASSQEDASYEQYF.

The rearrangement joins TRBV4-1 to TRBJ2-1; no definite D call. The CDR3 covers 16 residues. Germline assignment: CDR1 MGHRA and CDR2 YSYEKL. Trimming took 1 base from V and 0 from J, leaving 10 bases between them. The CDR3 coding sequence is TGCGCCAGCAGCCAAGCGCTCCAGAACTCCTACAATGAGCAGTTCTTC. Its translation: CASSQALQNSYNEQFF.

The chain couples TRBV29-1 to TRBJ1-3; 7 nucleotides match TRBD1. The CDR3 contains 14 residues. In germline, CDR1 is SQVTM, CDR2 ANQGSEA. V shed 4 bases and J 3 bases; nucleotides not matched to a gene: 6. Written as DNA, the CDR3 is TGCAGCGTTGTGACAGGGTCTGGTGGAAACACCATATATTTT. This translates into CSVVTGSGGNTIYF.